This TCR beta chain is from a study of CD8 T cells in ankylosing spondylitis. This clonotype has a count of ten or more. Its target is unknown. It was by quantitative 5'-RACE with molecular barcodes that TCR beta libraries were made. One entry per CDR3 protein, called by TCRdb with MiXCR from the 5' RACE reads. The top ten hold around 7% of the sample, which has some 250,000 distinct CDR3 sequences, approximately 12% seen once. The study's findings and limits: A TCR beta motif of fewer than 10 highly homologous variants seemed to mark ankylosing spondylitis blood. Significantly higher representation of disease-linked clones was reported for matched ankylosing spondylitis synovial fluid. Some motif variants had been reported before (in reactive arthritis synovial fluid and blood).

The CDR3 sequence is 13 residues long. V gave up 7 bases and J gave up 1 base, with 13 bases separating them. Germline CDR1 reads DFQATT; CDR2 reads SNEGSKA (reference sequence). The chain employs TRBV20-1 and TRBJ1-1, with TRBD1 as a possible D gene (5 bases). The TCR was taken from a male donor with ankylosing spondylitis or in good health (not recorded which). Sequenced: blood, either unsorted or a sorted T cell fraction (not recorded which). The CDR3: CSGPGPQNTEAFF. CDR3 in DNA: TGCAGTGGACCGGGACCCCAGAACACTGAAGCTTTCTTT.